Below are 7 T cell receptor beta chains sequenced from a single sample in a study of blood T cells in healthy people across ages. A second about 7 to 12 cycle PCR used barcoded and J-beta primers. TCRdb reprocessed the 5' RACE reads with MiXCR, giving one entry per CDR3 protein. The data contain over 1,200,000 distinct CDR3 sequences, 55% to 75% of them singletons. Sequenced sample: blood. The receptors stem from a man aged 18 to 30 in good health.

This clonotype came up a few times. The chain uses TRBV4-1 and TRBJ1-2; unclear D gene. CDR3 length equals 14 residues. The germline V gene encodes CDR1 MGHRA and CDR2 YSYEKL. Trimming stripped 1 base from V and 5 bases from J, with 11 bases between. The CDR3 coding sequence is TGCGCCAGCAGCCAAGTTCTTGACTCTTATGGCTACACCTTC. It specifies CASSQVLDSYGYTF.

The rearrangement joins TRBV27 to TRBJ1-2; 8 positions match TRBD1. This CDR3 has 14 amino acids. Germline lookup yields CDR1 MNHEY and CDR2 SMNVEV (reference sequence). After removal of 6 bases from V and 4 bases from J, the junction contained 7 bases not matched to a gene. As DNA, the CDR3 is TGTGCCAGCAGGGAACAGGGGGTAGGCTATGGCTACACCTTC. Translating gives CASREQGVGYGYTF.

The J gene is TRBJ2-3, the V gene TRBV6-2 or TRBV6-3; 7 bases line up with TRBD2. The germline V gene has CDR1 MNHEY and CDR2 SVGEGT. V shed 2 bases, J shed 8 bases, and the junction held 10 bases outside the gene matches. This CDR3 is 15 amino acids long. CDR3 coding DNA: TGTGCCAGCAGTTACACGAGCGGGGACTGGGTTACGCAGTATTTT. Translating it yields CASSYTSGDWVTQYF.

This chain links TRBV20-1 with TRBJ2-6; D possibly corresponds to TRBD1 (7 bases). This CDR3 has 16 amino acids. Germline lookup yields CDR1 DFQATT and CDR2 SNEGSKA (reference sequence). The CDR3 DNA sequence: TGCAGCGCATTTGGAGGGGGCAGATCTGGGGCCAACGTCCTGACTTTC. The encoded protein is CSAFGGGRSGANVLTF.

The table lists this clonotype with a few counts. The chain couples TRBV7-9 to TRBJ1-1; D ambiguous. Germline assignment: CDR1 SEHNR and CDR2 FQNEAQ (reference sequence). This CDR3 is 11 amino acids long. The ends were cut back, 4 bases at V and 1 base at J, with 1 base in the middle. DNA for the CDR3: TGTGCCAGCAGCTGGAACACTGAAGCTTTCTTT. It codes for CASSWNTEAFF.

The sample holds a few counts of this clonotype. The V gene is TRBV20-1, the J gene TRBJ2-1; 9 bases align to TRBD2. The CDR3 has 14 amino acids. The germline CDR1 and CDR2 sequences are DFQATT and SNEGSKA (reference sequence). The V segment lost 6 bases and the J segment 10 bases; nucleotides outside the gene matches: 13. The CDR3 loop is CSAEGLAGSREQFF. The CDR3 DNA reads as TGCAGTGCCGAAGGGCTAGCGGGATCACGCGAGCAGTTCTTC.

This clonotype was recorded only once. The V gene is TRBV7-2, the J gene TRBJ2-3; the D gene is possibly TRBD1 (6 bases). Germline values: CDR1 SGHTA, CDR2 FQGNSA. This CDR3 region has 14 residues. V was shortened by 6 bases and J by 4 bases, with 14 bases between the two germline ends. The CDR3 here is CASRTGVHSDTQYF. DNA for the CDR3: TGTGCCAGCAGGACAGGAGTACACTCAGATACGCAGTATTTT. The whole variable domain, remainder taken from reference TRBV7-2 and TRBJ2-3, is GAGVSQSPSNKVTEKGKDVELRCDPISGHTALYWYRQSLGQGLEFLIYFQGNSAPDKSGLPSDRFSAERTGGSVSTLTIQRTQQEDSAVYLCASRTGVHSDTQYFGPGTRLTVL.